This T cell receptor beta chain was retrieved from a study of shared clonotypes between healthy human individuals. General study findings and limits: Estimated clonotype richness was generally higher in naive than memory subsets.

On this clone itself: Antigen unknown.

The study separated CD4+ cells into CD45RA+ naive and CD45RA-negative memory subsets. Using immunoSEQ multiplex PCR, the repertoire was profiled, and TCRdb retains in-frame clones only, with some absent. The sample carries under 300,000 clones, over 50% recorded once. The germline V and J ends were trimmed by 8 bases and 3 bases, with 14 bases remaining between them. CDR1 SQVTM and CDR2 ANQGSEA come from the germline V gene. The CDR3 contains 12 residues. The receptor was derived from a man in his thirties or forties in good health. This chain links TRBV29-1 with TRBJ2-7, with D perhaps matching TRBD1 (6 bases). Material: memory CD4+ T cells sorted from blood. Specified subset: CD45RA-negative fraction. CDR3 nucleotides: TGCAGCCCGCTCAGGGGTAACTACGAGCAGTACTTC. Protein sequence: CSPLRGNYEQYF.